This T cell receptor beta chain comes out of a study of identical twins. Study observations and caveats: Modelling underestimated the level of out-of-frame TCR alpha sharing observed in monozygotic twins. The conclusions drew on cross-sectional statistical analysis instead of tracking the same donors.

A remark on this clonotype: What it binds is not known.

Template switching, a step in the protocol, added a universal primer site, and cDNA carried unique molecular identifiers. Using its own MiXCR run on the 5' RACE reads, TCRdb lists one record per CDR3 protein. The profile shows roughly 1.6 million distinct CDR3 sequences, roughly 35% of them singletons. The germline V and J ends were trimmed by 1 base and 4 bases, with 10 bases remaining between them. Germline loops: CDR1 DFQATT, CDR2 SNEGSKA (reference sequence). CDR3 length: 13 residues. V and J are TRBV20-1 and TRBJ1-2, with D perhaps matching TRBD1 (5 bases). The specimen sequenced was cord blood. This TCR came from a newborn girl in good health. The DNA for the CDR3 is TGCAGTGCTAGAGTAGGGCAGGGCTATGGCTACACCTTC. Its translation: CSARVGQGYGYTF.